This TCR beta chain was sequenced during a study of blood T cells in healthy people across ages. Study-wide points: Shifts in expanded clonotypes may have been confounded by donor CMV status, which was unknown.

A second 7 to 11 cycle PCR used barcoded and J-beta primers. TCRdb itself ran the 5' RACE reads through MiXCR, one entry per CDR3 protein. The data show about 1.4 million distinct CDR3 sequences, approximately 60% seen once. This clonotype was detected a few times. What it recognizes is unknown. Germline V lookup: CDR1 LGHDT, CDR2 YNNKEL (reference sequence). V lost 0 bases to trimming and J lost 2 bases, with 8 bases between them. The CDR3 covers 15 residues. The source material was blood. The sequence was obtained from a man aged 18 to 30 in good health. The rearrangement uses TRBV3-1 and TRBJ2-1, with D tentatively TRBD2 (6 bases). The CDR3 DNA is TGTGCCAGCAGCCAAGACGGGAGCCCCTACAATGAGCAGTTCTTC. This codes for CASSQDGSPYNEQFF.